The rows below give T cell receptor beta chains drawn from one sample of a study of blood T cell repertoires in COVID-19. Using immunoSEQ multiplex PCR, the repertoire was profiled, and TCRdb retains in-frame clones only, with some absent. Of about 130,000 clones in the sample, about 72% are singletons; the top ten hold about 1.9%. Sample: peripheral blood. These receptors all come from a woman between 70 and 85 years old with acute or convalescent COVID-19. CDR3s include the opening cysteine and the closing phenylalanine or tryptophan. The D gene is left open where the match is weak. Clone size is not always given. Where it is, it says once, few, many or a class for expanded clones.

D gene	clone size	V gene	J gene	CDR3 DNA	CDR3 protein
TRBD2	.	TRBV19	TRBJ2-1	TGTGCCAGTAGTATAGACGTAACAATAGCGGGGCGAGCCTACAATGAGCAGTTCTTC	CASSIDVTIAGRAYNEQFF
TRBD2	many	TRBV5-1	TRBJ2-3	TGCGCCAGCAGCTTTAACCGGGGGGCAGATACGCAGTATTTT	CASSFNRGADTQYF
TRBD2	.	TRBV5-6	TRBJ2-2	TGTGCCAGCAGCTTCGGGACTACGACAGGGGAGCTGTTTTTT	CASSFGTTTGELFF
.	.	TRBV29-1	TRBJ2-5	TGCAGCGCCCGACAGTACCAAGAGACCCAGTACTTC	CSARQYQETQYF
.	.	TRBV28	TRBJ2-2	TGTGCCAGCAGTTTACGGCAGGGTAGGGGCGGGGAGCTGTTTTTT	CASSLRQGRGGELFF
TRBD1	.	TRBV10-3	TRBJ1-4	TGTGCCATCAGTGAGCTGGGCAGGGGGCGCGATGAAAAACTGTTTTTT	CAISELGRGRDEKLFF
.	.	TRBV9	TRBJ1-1	TGTGCCAGCAGCGCCACCATGGGAGGCACTGAAGCTTTCTTT	CASSATMGGTEAFF
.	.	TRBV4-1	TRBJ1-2	TGCGCCAGCAGCCGTACCGGGGGTGGCTACACCTTC	CASSRTGGGYTF
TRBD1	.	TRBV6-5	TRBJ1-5	TGTGCCAGCTCTGCTGCAGGGGGCTGGAATCAGCCCCAGCATTTT	CASSAAGGWNQPQHF
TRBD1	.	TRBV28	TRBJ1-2	TGTGCCAGCAGCCGGGACAGGGGGAACTATGGCTACACCTTC	CASSRDRGNYGYTF